The next 23 T cell receptor beta chains were all read from a single sample in a study of blood T cell repertoires in COVID-19. TCRdb's table, derived via immunoSEQ multiplex PCR, lists solely in-frame clones and lacks some. Of a few hundred thousand clones listed, about four fifths are singletons. The sequencing input was PBMCs or T cells enriched from blood (not recorded which). The receptors originated from a woman in her fifties or sixties who had recovered from COVID-19.

Only a few counts were recorded for this clone. The chain is built from TRBV9 and TRBJ1-1, with D uncertain. Trimming removed 2 bases at V and 3 bases at J, with 8 bases between. Germline V gene sequence: CDR1 SGDLS, CDR2 YYNGEE. The CDR3 contains 13 residues. The CDR3 sequence is CASSVIPDTEAFF. The CDR3 bases are TGTGCCAGCAGCGTGATCCCGGACACTGAAGCTTTCTTT.

This clone was found once. V and J are TRBV2 and TRBJ2-1; no firm D call. The V gene's germline CDR1 is SNHLY and CDR2 FYNNEI. Trimming removed 7 bases from V and 1 base from J, with 8 bases in between. This CDR3 comprises 13 residues. For the CDR3, the DNA is TGTGCCAGCACAACGGAGTCCTACAATGAGCAGTTCTTC. It codes for CASTTESYNEQFF.

This sequence joins TRBV19 and TRBJ1-1; D perhaps matches TRBD1 (6 bases). The CDR3 totals 13 residues. Germline CDR1 and CDR2: LNHDA and SQIVND (reference sequence). The V and J ends lost 4 bases and 7 bases respectively, with 13 bases between them. The CDR3 nucleotides read TGTGCCAGTAGTACTCAGGGGTTGGGTGAAGCTTTCTTT. Translation: CASSTQGLGEAFF.

The chain couples TRBV18 to TRBJ1-1; 9 bases align to TRBD1. Germline CDR1 is KGHSH and CDR2 is LQKENI. The CDR3 covers 17 residues. The J segment lost 4 bases and the V segment lost 1 base, leaving 10 bases of the junction unmatched. CDR3 sequence (DNA): TGTGCCAGCTCACCACGTCCCGGGACAGGGTCCGGCACTGAAGCTTTCTTT. Amino acids: CASSPRPGTGSGTEAFF.

The chain links TRBV19 to TRBJ2-3, with D perhaps TRBD2 (5 bases). Trimming took off 6 bases at V and 4 bases at J, with 11 bases between the two ends. The CDR3 is 13 residues long. Germline assignment: CDR1 LNHDA and CDR2 SQIVND (reference sequence). CDR3 loop: CASSLATADTQYF. Written as DNA, the CDR3 is TGTGCCAGTAGCTTAGCGACCGCAGATACGCAGTATTTT.

The J gene is TRBJ1-1, the V gene TRBV28; 7 bases align to TRBD1. The CDR3 is 15 amino acids. From germline, CDR1 is MDHEN and CDR2 SYDVKM. The J segment lost 4 bases and the V segment lost 7 bases, leaving 12 bases of the junction unmatched. Written as DNA, the CDR3 is TGTGCCAGCATTACATACAGGGGCAGTAGCACTGAAGCTTTCTTT. It codes for CASITYRGSSTEAFF.

The rearrangement links TRBV3-1 (or the pseudogene TRBV3-2) to TRBJ1-2; the D gene is possibly TRBD1 (6 bases). The CDR3 totals 14 residues. CDR1 LGHDT and CDR2 YNNKEL come from the germline V gene (reference sequence). Trimming cost V 5 bases and J 4 bases, with 14 bases left between them. CDR3 in amino acids: CASSSEGGFYGYTF. In DNA form, the CDR3 reads TGTGCCAGCAGCTCCGAGGGGGGGTTCTATGGCTACACCTTC.

The chain combines TRBV11-2 with TRBJ1-2; 7 bases align to TRBD1. V shed 5 bases, J shed 8 bases, and the junction held 11 bases outside the gene matches. The CDR3 runs 14 residues. The germline V gene has CDR1 SGHAT and CDR2 FQNNGV. For the CDR3, the DNA is TGTGCCAGCAGCACCCCACAGGGGACGGTAGGCTACACCTTC. This translates into CASSTPQGTVGYTF.

This clone has more than one count but fewer than ten. CDR3 sequence: CASSPGQGRGGYTF. The CDR3 region has the DNA TGTGCCAGCTCACCAGGACAGGGTAGAGGCGGCTACACCTTC. The genes are TRBV18 and TRBJ1-2, with TRBD1 matching over 8 bases. The junction had 7 bases not matched to a gene; V was cut back by 2 bases and J by 8 bases. This CDR3 spans 14 amino acids. Germline values: CDR1 KGHSH, CDR2 LQKENI.

This clone was picked up a small number of times. The V gene is TRBV11-3, the J gene TRBJ2-1, with 14 bases aligning to TRBD2. The CDR3 consists of 17 residues. CDR1 is SGHNT, CDR2 YENEEA, per germline. V gave up 0 bases and J gave up 6 bases; unmatched junction bases: 4. Here the CDR3 DNA reads TGTGCCAGCAGCTTAGAGGGACTAGCGGGAGTTAGCAATGAGCAGTTCTTC. It translates to CASSLEGLAGVSNEQFF. Complete variable domain (other parts from reference TRBV11-3 and TRBJ2-1): EAGVVQSPRYKIIEKKQPVAFWCNPISGHNTLYWYLQNLGQGPELLIRYENEEAVDDSQLPKDRFSAERLKGVDSTLKIQPAELGDSAVYLCASSLEGLAGVSNEQFFGPGTRLTVL.

The chain recombines TRBV19 with TRBJ1-4; D may be TRBD1 (5 bases). From germline, CDR1 is LNHDA and CDR2 SQIVND (reference sequence). CDR3 length equals 15 residues. V was pared by 4 bases and J by 5 bases, with 14 bases between. CDR3 coding DNA: TGTGCCAGTAGTACCAGACAGAAGATAAATGAAAAACTGTTTTTT. Translated, it gives CASSTRQKINEKLFF. The full variable domain, completed using reference TRBV19 and TRBJ1-4, is DGGITQSPKYLFRKEGQNVTLSCEQNLNHDAMYWYRQDPGQGLRLIYYSQIVNDFQKGDIAEGYSVSREKKESFPLTVTSAQKNPTAFYLCASSTRQKINEKLFFGSGTQLSVL.

The V and J genes are TRBV9 and TRBJ2-2; D remains ambiguous. CDR3 size: 15 residues. CDR1 is SGDLS and CDR2 is YYNGEE in the germline V gene. V lost 0 bases and J 1 base, leaving 7 bases between the germline ends. The DNA for the CDR3 is TGTGCCAGCAGCGTAGCTTCGGGGAACACCGGGGAGCTGTTTTTT. It translates to CASSVASGNTGELFF. The whole variable domain, filled in from reference TRBV9 and TRBJ2-2, reads DSGVTQTPKHLITATGQRVTLRCSPRSGDLSVYWYQQSLDQGLQFLIQYYNGEERAKGNILERFSAQQFPDLHSELNLSSLELGDSALYFCASSVASGNTGELFFGEGSRLTVL.

This rearrangement joins TRBV4-2 to TRBJ2-3; D may be TRBD2 (6 bases). The germline V gene has CDR1 LGHNA and CDR2 YNFKEQ. This CDR3 has 18 residues. Trimming removed 3 bases from V and 3 bases from J, with 22 bases in between. CDR3 nucleotide sequence: TGTGCCAGCAGCCAGGATAGCTCCGGTAGCGGAGTAACAGATACGCAGTATTTT. Amino acids: CASSQDSSGSGVTDTQYF.

The chain combines TRBV4-3 with TRBJ2-1, with a possible D match to TRBD1 (7 bases). Germline values: CDR1 LGHNA, CDR2 YSLEER. V lost 1 base and J lost 10, with 20 bases in between. The CDR3 has 16 amino acids. The CDR3 DNA follows: TGCGCCAGCAGCCAAGGAGTAGGGCAGGGGGGATTGGAGCAGTTCTTC. Translation gives CASSQGVGQGGLEQFF.

This chain joins TRBV10-1 and TRBJ2-7; TRBD1 matches at 8 bases. The germline V gene encodes CDR1 WNHNN and CDR2 SYGVQD (reference sequence). V trimming: 5 bases; J trimming: 5 bases; junction bases outside the gene matches: 8. CDR3 size: 14 residues. CDR3 sequence reads: CASSLDRATDEQYF. As DNA, the CDR3 is TGCGCCAGCAGTTTGGACAGGGCGACGGACGAGCAGTACTTC.

The chain has TRBV6-5 and TRBJ2-4, with TRBD2 matching over 7 bases. The CDR3 extends over 12 amino acids. V was clipped by 8 bases and J by 15 bases; unmatched bases: 13. Germline CDR1 and CDR2: MNHEY and SVGAGI. The CDR3 bases are TGTGCCAGCCTAGGTAGCGGGTGGGGTCGGTACTTC. Amino acid sequence: CASLGSGWGRYF.

CDR3 protein: CASSLDSAERGDTQYF. The CDR3 DNA is TGTGCCAGCAGCCTGGACTCCGCAGAGAGAGGAGATACGCAGTATTTT. J is TRBJ2-3 and V is TRBV11-2, with D possibly being TRBD2 (5 bases). This CDR3 has 16 residues. Germline lookup yields CDR1 SGHAT and CDR2 FQNNGV. V shed 5 bases and J shed 5 bases, with 20 bases lying between them. The variable domain in full, completed from reference TRBV11-2 and TRBJ2-3, reads EAGVAQSPRYKIIEKRQSVAFWCNPISGHATLYWYQQILGQGPKLLIQFQNNGVVDDSQLPKDRFSAERLKGVDSTLKIQPAKLEDSAVYLCASSLDSAERGDTQYFGPGTRLTVL.

This clone has at least ten counts. The chain recombines TRBV7-2 with TRBJ1-2, with D unclear. CDR3 length: 15 residues. Trimming removed 2 bases from V and 4 bases from J, with 14 bases in between. From germline, CDR1 is SGHTA and CDR2 FQGNSA. The CDR3 here is CASSLTNARTYGYTF. CDR3 bases: TGTGCCAGCAGCTTAACCAACGCTAGAACCTATGGCTACACCTTC.

The chain links TRBV5-4 to TRBJ2-1; TRBD2 is a possible D gene (5 bases). Trimming stripped 0 bases from V and 4 bases from J, with 11 bases between. Germline CDR1 is SGHNT and CDR2 is YYREEE (reference sequence). The CDR3 spans 15 residues. The CDR3 protein is CASSLVGGGYNEQFF. CDR3 coding DNA: TGTGCCAGCAGCTTGGTAGGCGGCGGGTACAATGAGCAGTTCTTC.

The V call is TRBV2, the J call TRBJ1-2, with 7 bases lining up with TRBD1. After removal of 5 bases from V and 4 bases from J, the junction contained 4 bases not matched to a gene. This CDR3 region has 13 residues. Germline V gives CDR1 SNHLY, CDR2 FYNNEI. The CDR3 DNA reads as TGTGCCAGCAGTCAGACAGGGACCTATGGCTACACCTTC. This encodes CASSQTGTYGYTF. Full variable domain (remainder filled in from reference TRBV2 and TRBJ1-2): EPEVTQTPSHQVTQMGQEVILRCVPISNHLYFYWYRQILGQKVEFLVSFYNNEISEKSEIFDDQFSVERPDGSNFTLKIRSTKLEDSAMYFCASSQTGTYGYTFGSGTRLTVV.

There are many counts of this clone. This chain links TRBV2 with TRBJ1-1, with a possible D match to TRBD1 (5 bases). This CDR3 is built from 14 residues. Trimming took off 3 bases at V and 5 bases at J, with 13 bases between the two ends. The germline CDR1 and CDR2 sequences are SNHLY and FYNNEI. In DNA, the CDR3 is TGTGCCAGCAGTGAGGCAGGGCCGAGGACTGAAGCTTTCTTT. This translates into CASSEAGPRTEAFF.

This clone was seen a handful of times. The chain joins TRBV4-1 to TRBJ1-5; D remains ambiguous. V dropped 0 bases and J dropped 5 bases, with 5 bases sitting between them. Germline assignment: CDR1 MGHRA and CDR2 YSYEKL. The CDR3 spans 13 residues. CDR3 in amino acids: CASSQDEDQPQHF. The CDR3 DNA reads as TGCGCCAGCAGCCAAGATGAGGATCAGCCCCAGCATTTT.

The V and J genes are TRBV5-4 and TRBJ2-7; 10 bases match TRBD1. Germline V gene lookup returns CDR1 SGHNT and CDR2 YYREEE (reference sequence). The CDR3 runs to 16 residues. The V and J ends lost 0 bases and 4 bases, in that order; junction bases with no gene match: 7. CDR3 loop: CASSLARRTGGYEQYF. The CDR3 nucleotides are TGTGCCAGCAGCTTGGCGCGTAGGACAGGGGGTTACGAGCAGTACTTC.